This TCR beta chain was captured by sequencing in a study of blood T cell repertoires in COVID-19 (dated by TCRdb to about 2020). About the study as a whole: The collaborator samples originated in the United States, Italy and Spain and spanned the acute and convalescent phases of COVID-19. Sample metadata almost always included a de-identified subject ID, COVID-19 status, age in years and sex. Samples came from the ongoing ImmuneRACE study (first 160 participants) plus 1,254 subjects from 6 global collaborators. Subjects who had been exposed to COVID-19, were actively infected with it, or had recovered from it provided the deeply sampled blood TCRbeta repertoires that made up the dataset. Where HLA class I and class II types were available, the types were taken from metadata supplied by the sample provider, not from assay-based typing. The repertoires were released in a freely available public database intended as a resource for research on the immune response to SARS-CoV-2. The material from the prospective study consisted of cDNA or gDNA derived from T cells, B-cell-depleted T cells, or PBMCs. Paper-wide results and their limitations: The quantity of clinical and demographic metadata differed by source and by participant and was supplied without curation.

With regard to this clone: Its antigen has not been determined. No qualities accompany the bases; no much larger clone lies one base away.

The CDR3 has 14 amino acids, counting the end cysteine and phenylalanine. The entry retains the CDR3 DNA only, 42 bases that are in frame from base 1. V is shortened by 0 bases, J by 9 bases, and the region joining them spans 10 bases. The germline V gene gives CDR1 as SGHRS and CDR2 as YFSETQ. One collaborating source in Seattle enrolled patients during active infection and followed them longitudinally through the course of disease. The collaborating institutions used their own protocols to collect whole blood in K2EDTA tubes. For TCRbeta analysis, collaborators shipped samples as frozen whole blood, isolated PBMCs, or DNA extracted from either of those sample types. TCRbeta CDR3 regions were amplified from genomic DNA by means of the immunoSEQ Assay, a bias-controlled multiplex PCR. The paper's data handling went like this. The number of nucleated cells in each sample was estimated by amplification of reference gene primers within the assay. To quantify the absolute abundance of each unique TCRbeta CDR3 rearrangement, sequence reads were collapsed and filtered. For each sample, productive Simpson clonality was calculated as the square root of Simpson's diversity index over productive rearrangements. The table was pulled from immuneACCESS by TCRdb, which kept in-frame rearrangements only. Such tables lose some clones; where checked, under half of the loss comes from unresolved V genes, and the rest has no known cause. The DNA was the basis for D and trimming; V, J and clone size are from that table. A total of around 60,000 clones appear in this sample, roughly four fifths of them only once. Of the sample, around 9.6% falls within the top ten clones.

This clonotype was obtained from a man in his forties or fifties with COVID-19, enrolled during active disease. The chain is encoded by TRBV5-1 joined to TRBJ1-6; the D gene cannot be named for sure. Sequencing was done on a sample of peripheral blood. The DNA sequence is given as TGCGCCAGCAGCTTGGCGAAGATCGGTTCACCCCTCCACTTT. Protein translation: CASSLAKIGSPLHF.